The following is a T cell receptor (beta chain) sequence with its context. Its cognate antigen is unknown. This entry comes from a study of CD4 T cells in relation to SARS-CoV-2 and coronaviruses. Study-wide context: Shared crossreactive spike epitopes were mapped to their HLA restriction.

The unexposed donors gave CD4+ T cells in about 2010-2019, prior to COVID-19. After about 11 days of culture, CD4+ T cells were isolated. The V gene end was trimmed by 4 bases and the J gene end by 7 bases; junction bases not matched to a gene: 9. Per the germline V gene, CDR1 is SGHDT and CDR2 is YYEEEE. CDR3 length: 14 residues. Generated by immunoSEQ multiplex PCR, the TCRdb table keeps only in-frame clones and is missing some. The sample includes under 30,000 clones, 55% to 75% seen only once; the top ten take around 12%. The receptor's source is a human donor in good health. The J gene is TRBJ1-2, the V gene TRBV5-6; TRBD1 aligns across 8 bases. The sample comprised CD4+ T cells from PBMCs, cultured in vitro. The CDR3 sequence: CASSTDRGTSGYTF. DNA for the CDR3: TGTGCCAGCAGCACTGACAGGGGAACGTCTGGCTACACCTTC.